The entry below describes one T cell receptor (beta chain). This specimen comes from a study of T cells in Graves' hyperthyroidism and ophthalmopathy. The germline V gene encodes CDR1 MGHDK and CDR2 SYGVNS. CDR3 length: 15 residues. Trimming left V 6 bases short and J 4 bases short, with 18 bases between. TCR beta CDR3 regions were amplified from RNA transcripts. The study used the HTBI primer set for a first-round RT-PCR of the TCR CDR3. TCRdb independently ran MiXCR on the multiplex PCR reads; one entry per CDR3 protein. This table has about 570,000 distinct CDR3 sequences, 46% appearing once. This sequence was found in an adult woman with Graves' disease, either hyperthyroidism or ophthalmopathy (not recorded which). Source material: peripheral blood or thyroid tissue (not recorded which). This chain uses TRBV25-1 with TRBJ1-2, with TRBD1 as a possible D gene (6 bases). The CDR3 sequence: CASRDSGTKLYGYTF. The CDR3 nucleotides are TGTGCCAGCAGGGACTCTGGGACAAAGCTCTATGGCTACACCTTC.